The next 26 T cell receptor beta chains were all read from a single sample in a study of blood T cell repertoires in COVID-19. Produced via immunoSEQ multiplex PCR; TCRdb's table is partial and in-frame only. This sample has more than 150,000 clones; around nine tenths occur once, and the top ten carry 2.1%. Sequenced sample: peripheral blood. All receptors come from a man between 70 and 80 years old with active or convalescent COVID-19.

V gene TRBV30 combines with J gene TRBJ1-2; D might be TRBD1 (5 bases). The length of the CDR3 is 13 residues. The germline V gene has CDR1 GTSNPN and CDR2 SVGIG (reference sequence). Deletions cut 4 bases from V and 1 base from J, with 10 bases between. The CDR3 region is CAWTDSLNYGYTF. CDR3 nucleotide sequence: TGTGCCTGGACCGACAGTCTTAACTATGGCTACACCTTC.

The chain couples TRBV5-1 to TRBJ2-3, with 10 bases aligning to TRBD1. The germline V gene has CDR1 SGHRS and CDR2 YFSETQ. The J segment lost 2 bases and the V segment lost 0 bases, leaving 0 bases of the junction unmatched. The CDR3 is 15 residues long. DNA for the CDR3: TGCGCCAGCAGCTTGGGACAGGGGGCCACAGATACGCAGTATTTT. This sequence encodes CASSLGQGATDTQYF.

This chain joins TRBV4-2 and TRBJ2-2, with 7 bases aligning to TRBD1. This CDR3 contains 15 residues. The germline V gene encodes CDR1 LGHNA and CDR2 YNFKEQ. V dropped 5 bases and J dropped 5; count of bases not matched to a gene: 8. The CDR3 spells CASSKTGTATGELFF. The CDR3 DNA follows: TGTGCCAGCAGCAAAACCGGGACAGCTACCGGGGAGCTGTTTTTT.

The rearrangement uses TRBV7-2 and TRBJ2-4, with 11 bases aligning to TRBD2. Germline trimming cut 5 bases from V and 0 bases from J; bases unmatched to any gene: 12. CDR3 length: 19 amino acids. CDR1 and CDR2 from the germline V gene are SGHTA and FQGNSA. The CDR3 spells CASSRRLAGLGVAKNIQYF. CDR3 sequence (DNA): TGTGCCAGCAGCCGGAGACTAGCGGGACTGGGCGTAGCCAAAAACATTCAGTACTTC. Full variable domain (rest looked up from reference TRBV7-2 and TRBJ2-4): GAGVSQSPSNKVTEKGKDVELRCDPISGHTALYWYRQSLGQGLEFLIYFQGNSAPDKSGLPSDRFSAERTGGSVSTLTIQRTQQEDSAVYLCASSRRLAGLGVAKNIQYFGAGTRLSVL.

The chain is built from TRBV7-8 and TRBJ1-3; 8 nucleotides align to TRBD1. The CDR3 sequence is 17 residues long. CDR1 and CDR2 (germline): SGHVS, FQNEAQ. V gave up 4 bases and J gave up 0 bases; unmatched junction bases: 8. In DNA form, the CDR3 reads TGTGCCAGCAGCTCAAGGACAGGGCTTGGCTCTGGAAACACCATATATTTT. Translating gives CASSSRTGLGSGNTIYF. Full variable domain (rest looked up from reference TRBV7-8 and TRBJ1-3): GAGVSQSPRYKVAKRGQDVALRCDPISGHVSLFWYQQALGQGPEFLTYFQNEAQLDKSGLPSDRFFAERPEGSVSTLKIQRTQQEDSAVYLCASSSRTGLGSGNTIYFGEGSWLTVV.

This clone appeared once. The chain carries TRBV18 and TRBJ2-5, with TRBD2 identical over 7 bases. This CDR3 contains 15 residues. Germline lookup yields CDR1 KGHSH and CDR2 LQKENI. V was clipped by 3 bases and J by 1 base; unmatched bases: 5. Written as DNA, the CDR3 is TGTGCCAGCTCACCTATCTCGGGAGGCCAAGAGACCCAGTACTTC. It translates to CASSPISGGQETQYF.

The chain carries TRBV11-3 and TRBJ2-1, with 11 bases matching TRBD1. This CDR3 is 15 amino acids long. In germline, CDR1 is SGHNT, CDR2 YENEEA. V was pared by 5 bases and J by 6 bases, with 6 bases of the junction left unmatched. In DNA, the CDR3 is TGTGCCAGCAGCCGTGGGGACAGGGGGGTCAATGAGCAGTTCTTC. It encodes CASSRGDRGVNEQFF.

Written as DNA, the CDR3 is TGTGCCAGCAGCTTACCGGGACTAGCGGGACATACCGGGGAGCTGTTTTTT. Protein: CASSLPGLAGHTGELFF. V gene TRBV7-2 combines with J gene TRBJ2-2; 13 bases are a match to TRBD2. The CDR3 runs 17 residues. Germline V gives CDR1 SGHTA, CDR2 FQGNSA. V lost 2 bases, J lost 5 bases, and 5 bases stayed unmatched.

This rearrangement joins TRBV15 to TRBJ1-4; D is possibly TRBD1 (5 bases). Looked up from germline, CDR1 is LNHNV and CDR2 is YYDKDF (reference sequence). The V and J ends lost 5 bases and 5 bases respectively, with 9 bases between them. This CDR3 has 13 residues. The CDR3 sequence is CATSPRVNEKLFF. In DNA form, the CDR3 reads TGTGCCACCAGCCCCAGGGTAAATGAAAAACTGTTTTTT.

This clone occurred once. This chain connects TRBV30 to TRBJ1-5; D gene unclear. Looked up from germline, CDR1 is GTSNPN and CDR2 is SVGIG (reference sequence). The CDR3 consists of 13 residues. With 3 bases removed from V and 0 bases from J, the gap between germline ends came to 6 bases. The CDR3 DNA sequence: TGTGCCTGGAGCAGAGGTAGCAATCAGCCCCAGCATTTT. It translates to CAWSRGSNQPQHF.

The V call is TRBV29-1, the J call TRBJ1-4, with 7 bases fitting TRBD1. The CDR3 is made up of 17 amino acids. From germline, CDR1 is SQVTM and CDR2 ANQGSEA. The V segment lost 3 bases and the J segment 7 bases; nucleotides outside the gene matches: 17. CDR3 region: CSVEGTEAFTWSEKLFF. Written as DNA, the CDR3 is TGCAGCGTTGAGGGGACAGAAGCTTTCACCTGGTCTGAAAAACTGTTTTTT.

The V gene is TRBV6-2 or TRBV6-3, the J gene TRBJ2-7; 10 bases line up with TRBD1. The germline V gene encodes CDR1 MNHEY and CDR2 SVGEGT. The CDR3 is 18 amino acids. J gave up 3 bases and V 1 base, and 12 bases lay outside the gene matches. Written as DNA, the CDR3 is TGTGCCAGCAGTTACTTACCTCCCGGGACAGGGGTTGGCTACGAGCAGTACTTC. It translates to CASSYLPPGTGVGYEQYF.

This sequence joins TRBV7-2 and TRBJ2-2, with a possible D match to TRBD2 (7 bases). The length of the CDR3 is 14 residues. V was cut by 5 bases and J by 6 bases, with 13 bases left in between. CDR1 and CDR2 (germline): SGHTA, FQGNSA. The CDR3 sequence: CASSQIGGAGELFF. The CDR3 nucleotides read TGTGCCAGCAGCCAAATAGGGGGGGCCGGGGAGCTGTTTTTT.

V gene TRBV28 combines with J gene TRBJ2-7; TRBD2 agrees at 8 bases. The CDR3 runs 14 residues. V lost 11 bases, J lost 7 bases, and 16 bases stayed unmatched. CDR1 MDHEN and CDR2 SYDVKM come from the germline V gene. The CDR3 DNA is TGTGCCGGAAAAAAGAGCGGGACTAGAGGGGAGCAGTACTTC. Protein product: CAGKKSGTRGEQYF.

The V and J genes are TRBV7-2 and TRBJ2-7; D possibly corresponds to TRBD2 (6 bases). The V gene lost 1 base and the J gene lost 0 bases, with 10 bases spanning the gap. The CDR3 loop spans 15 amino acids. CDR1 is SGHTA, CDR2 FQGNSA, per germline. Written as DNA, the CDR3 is TGTGCCAGCAGCTTAGAAGGAGGGACCTCCTACGAGCAGTACTTC. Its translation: CASSLEGGTSYEQYF.

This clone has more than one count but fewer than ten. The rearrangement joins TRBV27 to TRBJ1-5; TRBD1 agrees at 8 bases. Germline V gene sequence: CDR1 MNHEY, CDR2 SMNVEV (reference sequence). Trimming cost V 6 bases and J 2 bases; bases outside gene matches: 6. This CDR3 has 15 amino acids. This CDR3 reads CASRSQGAGNQPQHF. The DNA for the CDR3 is TGTGCCAGCAGGTCCCAGGGGGCAGGCAATCAGCCCCAGCATTTT.

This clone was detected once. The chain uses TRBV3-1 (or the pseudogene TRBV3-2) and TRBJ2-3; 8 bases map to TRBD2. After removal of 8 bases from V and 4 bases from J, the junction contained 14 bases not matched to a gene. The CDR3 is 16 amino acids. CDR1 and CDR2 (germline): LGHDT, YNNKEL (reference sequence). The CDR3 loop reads CASSLTTGGRADTQYF. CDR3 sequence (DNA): TGTGCCAGCTCATTAACAACGGGAGGGAGGGCAGATACGCAGTATTTT.

The CDR3 region is CASTHRQGLTYQETQYF. DNA for the CDR3: TGTGCCAGCACACATCGCCAGGGGTTAACATACCAAGAGACCCAGTACTTC. The chain employs TRBV11-3 and TRBJ2-5; a possible D gene is TRBD1 (6 bases). Trimming cost V 7 bases and J 0 bases, with 21 bases left between them. CDR1 and CDR2 (germline): SGHNT, YENEEA. The CDR3 consists of 17 residues.

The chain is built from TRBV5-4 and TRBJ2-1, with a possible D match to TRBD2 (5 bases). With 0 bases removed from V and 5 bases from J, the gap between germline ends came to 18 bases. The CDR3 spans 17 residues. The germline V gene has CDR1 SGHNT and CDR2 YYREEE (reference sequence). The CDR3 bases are TGTGCCAGCAGCTTGGGGGCGTGGTCCCGGGGTGACAATGAGCAGTTCTTC. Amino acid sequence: CASSLGAWSRGDNEQFF.

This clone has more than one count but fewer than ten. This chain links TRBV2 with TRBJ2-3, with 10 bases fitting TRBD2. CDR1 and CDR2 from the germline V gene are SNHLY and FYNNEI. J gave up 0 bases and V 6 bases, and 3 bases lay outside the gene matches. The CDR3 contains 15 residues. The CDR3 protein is CASRAGGPSTDTQYF. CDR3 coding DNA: TGTGCCAGCAGAGCGGGAGGGCCAAGCACAGATACGCAGTATTTT.

The CDR3: CASSVVGGLNTEAFF. The CDR3 DNA reads TGTGCCAGCAGCGTAGTGGGGGGGTTGAACACTGAAGCTTTCTTT. The chain uses TRBV9 and TRBJ1-1; D is possibly TRBD1 (5 bases). V lost 0 bases, J lost 0 bases, and 9 bases lay in between. The CDR3 runs 15 residues. The germline V gene encodes CDR1 SGDLS and CDR2 YYNGEE.

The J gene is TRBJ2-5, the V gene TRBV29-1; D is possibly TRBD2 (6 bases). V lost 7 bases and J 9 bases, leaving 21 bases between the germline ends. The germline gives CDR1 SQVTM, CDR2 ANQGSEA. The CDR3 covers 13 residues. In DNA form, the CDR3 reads TGCAGCGGGCATACTGGGGGGTTCCGGGCCCAGTACTTC. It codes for CSGHTGGFRAQYF.

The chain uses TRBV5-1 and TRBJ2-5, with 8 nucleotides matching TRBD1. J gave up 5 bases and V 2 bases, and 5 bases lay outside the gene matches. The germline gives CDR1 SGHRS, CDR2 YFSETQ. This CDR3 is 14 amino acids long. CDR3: CASSFDRGSETQYF. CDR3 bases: TGCGCCAGCAGCTTCGACAGGGGTTCCGAGACCCAGTACTTC.

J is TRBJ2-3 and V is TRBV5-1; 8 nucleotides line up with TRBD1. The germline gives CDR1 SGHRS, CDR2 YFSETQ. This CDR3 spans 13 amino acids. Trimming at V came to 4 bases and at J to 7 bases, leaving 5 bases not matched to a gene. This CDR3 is CASSGDRGYTQYF. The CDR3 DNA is TGCGCCAGCAGCGGAGACAGGGGTTATACGCAGTATTTT. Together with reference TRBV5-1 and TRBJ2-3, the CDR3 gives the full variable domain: KAGVTQTPRYLIKTRGQQVTLSCSPISGHRSVSWYQQTPGQGLQFLFEYFSETQRNKGNFPGRFSGRQFSNSRSEMNVSTLELGDSALYLCASSGDRGYTQYFGPGTRLTVL.

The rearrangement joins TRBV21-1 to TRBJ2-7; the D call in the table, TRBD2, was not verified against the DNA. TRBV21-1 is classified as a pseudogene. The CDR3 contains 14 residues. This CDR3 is CASRTSGSSYEQYF. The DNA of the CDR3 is TGTGCCAGCAGAACTAGCGGAAGCTCCTACGAGCAGTACTTC.

CDR3 sequence (DNA): TGTGCCAGCAGCCAATTACTAGCGGGAGTGGGTGAGCAGTTCTTC. It is translated as CASSQLLAGVGEQFF. The chain has TRBV3-1 (or the pseudogene TRBV3-2) and TRBJ2-1, with 11 bases matching TRBD2. Germline V gene data show CDR1 as LGHDT and CDR2 as YNNKEL (reference sequence). This CDR3 has 15 residues. Losses at the gene ends were 2 bases for V and 9 bases for J; bases not matched to a gene: 6.